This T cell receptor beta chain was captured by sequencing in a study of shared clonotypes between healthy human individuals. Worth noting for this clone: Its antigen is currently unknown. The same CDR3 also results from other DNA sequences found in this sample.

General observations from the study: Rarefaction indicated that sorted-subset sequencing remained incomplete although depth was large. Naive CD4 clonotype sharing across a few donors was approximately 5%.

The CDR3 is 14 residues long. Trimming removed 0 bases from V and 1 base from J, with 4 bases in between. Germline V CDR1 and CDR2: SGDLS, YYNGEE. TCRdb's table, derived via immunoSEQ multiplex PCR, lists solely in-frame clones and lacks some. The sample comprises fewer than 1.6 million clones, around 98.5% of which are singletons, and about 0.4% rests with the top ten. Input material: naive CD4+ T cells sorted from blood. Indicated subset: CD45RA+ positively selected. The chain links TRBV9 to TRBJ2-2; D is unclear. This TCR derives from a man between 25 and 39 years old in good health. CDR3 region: CASSVVENTGELFF. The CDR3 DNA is TGTGCCAGCAGCGTAGTGGAGAACACCGGGGAGCTGTTTTTT. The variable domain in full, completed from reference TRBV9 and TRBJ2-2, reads DSGVTQTPKHLITATGQRVTLRCSPRSGDLSVYWYQQSLDQGLQFLIQYYNGEERAKGNILERFSAQQFPDLHSELNLSSLELGDSALYFCASSVVENTGELFFGEGSRLTVL.